The rows below give T cell receptor beta chains drawn from one sample of a study of T cells expressing NK-cell markers. TCRdb reprocessed the 5' RACE reads and stores each CDR3 protein as one record, lacking DNA. The sample includes around 470,000 distinct CDR3 sequences. Sequenced input: blood T cells: a sorted CD56 or NKG2C T cell subset, CD4+ or CD8+ T cells, or bulk PBMC T cells (not recorded which). All receptors come from a woman aged 45-65 years in good health. The CDR3 runs from the conserved cysteine through the conserved F or W. Fields, in order: J gene, V gene, CDR3 protein.

>TRBJ2-7|TRBV30
CAWSPQDSRQYF
>TRBJ2-2|TRBV10-2
CASSEIAGGIYTGELFF
>TRBJ2-3|TRBV6-2/TRBV6-3
CASSFSGSRLFPQYF
>TRBJ2-1|TRBV24-1
CATSDWGTGDINEQFF
>TRBJ2-1|TRBV5-1
CASREWDSSSYNEQFF
>TRBJ2-7|TRBV9
CASSTGLVGYEQYF
>TRBJ1-6|TRBV30
CAWGKNRVPPLHF
>TRBJ2-1|TRBV10-3
CAISESRSSGSSYNEQFF
>TRBJ2-2|TRBV10-2
CASSDLARTNTGELFF
>TRBJ1-2|TRBV15
CATSRPFYYGYTF
>TRBJ1-1|TRBV12-3/TRBV12-4
CASSFERQAIFF
>TRBJ2-7|TRBV29-1
CSGQGGGEQYF
>TRBJ1-2|TRBV12-3/TRBV12-4
CASSFKGIKTYGYTF
>TRBJ2-5|TRBV20-1
CSASTRDPAGETQYF
>TRBJ2-1|TRBV10-3
CSGASSYNEQFF
>TRBJ1-4|TRBV18
CASSLRVQDEKLFF
>TRBJ2-3|TRBV11-2
CASSPRTSFTDTQYF
>TRBJ2-1|TRBV19
CASKKGSGYNEQFF
>TRBJ2-1|TRBV20-1
CSATPLGGNTNEQFF
>TRBJ2-1|TRBV19
CASTTGRTSGPNEQFF
>TRBJ1-5|TRBV28
CASSPNTGQYSNQPQHF
>TRBJ2-4|TRBV6-6
CASTSSRDVKNIQYF
>TRBJ2-7|TRBV9
CASSVSGYSYEQYF